This entry lists 6 T cell receptor beta chains sequenced from one sample in a study of blood T cell repertoires in COVID-19. Profiled with immunoSEQ multiplex PCR; TCRdb holds only in-frame clones, not every one. Here the sample spans about 210,000 clones, 82% being singletons. The sample was peripheral blood. Receptors were obtained from an older woman with COVID-19, enrolled during active disease.

The gene calls are TRBV2 and TRBJ2-7; TRBD2 matches 10 bases. There are 13 residues in the CDR3. Per the germline V gene, CDR1 is SNHLY and CDR2 is FYNNEI. J gave up 4 bases and V 8 bases, and 5 bases lay outside the gene matches. The CDR3 here is CASSSSGRYEQYF. CDR3 DNA sequence: TGTGCCAGCTCGTCTAGCGGGAGATACGAGCAGTACTTC. The variable domain in full, with the rest retrieved from reference TRBV2 and TRBJ2-7, is EPEVTQTPSHQVTQMGQEVILRCVPISNHLYFYWYRQILGQKVEFLVSFYNNEISEKSEIFDDQFSVERPDGSNFTLKIRSTKLEDSAMYFCASSSSGRYEQYFGPGTRLTVT.

The J gene is TRBJ1-5, the V gene TRBV19; the D gene is possibly TRBD1 (5 bases). CDR3 length equals 14 residues. Between the trimmed V and J ends, which lost 4 bases and 2 bases, there was a span of 9 bases. CDR1 and CDR2 (germline): LNHDA, SQIVND (reference sequence). The CDR3 DNA reads as TGTGCCAGTAGTACATCACAGGGCAATCAGCCCCAGCATTTT. Its translation: CASSTSQGNQPQHF.

The chain couples TRBV30 to TRBJ2-7, with 8 bases that match TRBD1. Germline CDR1 GTSNPN, CDR2 SVGIG (reference sequence). Unmatched junction bases numbered 10, after V lost 4 bases and J lost 2 bases. This CDR3 has 15 residues. CDR3 loop: CAWIRPGQAPYEQYF. The CDR3 region has the DNA TGTGCCTGGATTCGACCGGGACAGGCCCCCTACGAGCAGTACTTC.

The chain couples TRBV6-4 to TRBJ1-3; D not resolved. CDR1 is MRHNA and CDR2 is SNTAGT in the germline V gene. The V and J ends lost 10 bases and 4 bases respectively, with 20 bases between them. This CDR3 contains 15 residues. CDR3 DNA sequence: TGTGCCACCTCAAAGTACCCGGGAAGAGGAAACACCATATATTTT. The encoded protein is CATSKYPGRGNTIYF.

This clone was seen just once. J is TRBJ2-1 and V is TRBV28; TRBD1 matches at 7 bases. J gave up 5 bases and V 5 bases, and 9 bases lay outside the gene matches. The germline V gene has CDR1 MDHEN and CDR2 SYDVKM. CDR3 length: 15 amino acids. The CDR3 loop reads CASSPPGGSNNEQFF. DNA of the CDR3: TGTGCCAGCAGTCCTCCAGGGGGTTCAAACAATGAGCAGTTCTTC. Full variable domain (remainder filled in from reference TRBV28 and TRBJ2-1): DVKVTQSSRYLVKRTGEKVFLECVQDMDHENMFWYRQDPGLGLRLIYFSYDVKMKEKGDIPEGYSVSREKKERFSLILESASTNQTSMYLCASSPPGGSNNEQFFGPGTRLTVL.

The chain is built from TRBV24-1 and TRBJ2-2, with 7 bases matching TRBD2. V shed 10 bases and J 5 bases; nucleotides not matched to a gene: 6. This CDR3 comprises 13 residues. Germline CDR1 and CDR2: KGHDR and SFDVKD. CDR3 residues: CATRGGYTGELFF. The CDR3, as DNA: TGTGCCACACGGGGAGGGTATACCGGGGAGCTGTTTTTT.